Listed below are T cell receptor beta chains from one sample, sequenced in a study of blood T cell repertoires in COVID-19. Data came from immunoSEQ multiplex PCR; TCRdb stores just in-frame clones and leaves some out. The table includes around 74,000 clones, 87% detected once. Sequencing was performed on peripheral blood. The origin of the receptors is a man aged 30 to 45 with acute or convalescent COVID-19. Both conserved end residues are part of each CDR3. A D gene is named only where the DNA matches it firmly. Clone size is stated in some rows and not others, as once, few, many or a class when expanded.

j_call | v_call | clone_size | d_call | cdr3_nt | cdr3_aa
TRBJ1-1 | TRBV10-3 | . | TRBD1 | TGTGCCATCAGTGGGGAGACAGGGGGCACTGAAGCTTTCTTT | CAISGETGGTEAFF
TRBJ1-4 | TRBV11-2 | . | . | TGTGCCAGCAGCCGGAGAACAGGGACAACTAATGAAAAACTGTTTTTT | CASSRRTGTTNEKLFF
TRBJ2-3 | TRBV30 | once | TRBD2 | TGTGCCTGGAGTAAAGGAGCGGGACGGACAGATACGCAGTATTTT | CAWSKGAGRTDTQYF
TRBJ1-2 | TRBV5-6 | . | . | TGTGCCAGCACCGAGGGCCAGCGCAACTATGGCTACACCTTC | CASTEGQRNYGYTF
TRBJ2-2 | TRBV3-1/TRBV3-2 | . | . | TGTGCCAGCAGCCCGGGACTTCTGGGCGGGGAGCTGTTTTTT | CASSPGLLGGELFF
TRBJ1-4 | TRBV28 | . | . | TGTGCCAGCAGTTTATATGAGGCAACTAATGAAAAACTGTTTTTT | CASSLYEATNEKLFF
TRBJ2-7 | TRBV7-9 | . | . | TGTGCCAGCAGCGTCGCGGGACAGCTATACGAGCAGTACTTC | CASSVAGQLYEQYF
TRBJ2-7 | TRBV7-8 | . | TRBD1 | TGTGCCAGCAGAAGACAGGGGGCGGACGGGTACGAGCAGTACTTC | CASRRQGADGYEQYF
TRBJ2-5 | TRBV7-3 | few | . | TGTGCCAGCGGGGCGGGGCTTCAAGAGACCCAGTACTTC | CASGAGLQETQYF
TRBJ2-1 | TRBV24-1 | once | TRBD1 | TGTGCCACCAGTGATTTTTCAGGGGGCTCCTACAATGAGCAGTTCTTC | CATSDFSGGSYNEQFF
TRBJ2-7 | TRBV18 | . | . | TGTGCCAGCTCCCCTAGACAGGTTCTCGACGAGCAGTACTTC | CASSPRQVLDEQYF
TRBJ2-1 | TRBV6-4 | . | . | TGTGCCAGCAGTGACGAGGACTCGGGTGAGCAGTTCTTC | CASSDEDSGEQFF
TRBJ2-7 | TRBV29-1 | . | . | TGCAGCGTTTTGAGCCCGAGGAGCTCCTACGAGCAGTACTTC | CSVLSPRSSYEQYF
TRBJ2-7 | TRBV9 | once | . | TGTGCCAGCAGCGTAGCCGGAGACCTCTACGAGCAGTACTTC | CASSVAGDLYEQYF
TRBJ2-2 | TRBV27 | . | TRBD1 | TGTGCCAGCAGTTTCAGGGGACAGGGGAACACCGGGGAGCTGTTTTTT | CASSFRGQGNTGELFF
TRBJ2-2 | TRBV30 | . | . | TGTGCCTGGAGCGGGGGACTGACACACACCGGGGAGCTGTTTTTT | CAWSGGLTHTGELFF
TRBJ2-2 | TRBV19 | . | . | TGTGCCACCACCCGGGGGACCACCGGGGAGCTGTTTTTT | CATTRGTTGELFF
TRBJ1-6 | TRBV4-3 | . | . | TGCGCCAGCAGCCGACAGTATAATTCACCCCTCCACTTT | CASSRQYNSPLHF
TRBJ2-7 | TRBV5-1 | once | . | TGCGCCAGCAGCTTGGGTTCGGGTCCCAACTACGAGCAGTACTTC | CASSLGSGPNYEQYF
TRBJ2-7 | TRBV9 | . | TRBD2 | TGTGCCAGCAGTACTAGCGGCTCCTACGAGCAGTACTTC | CASSTSGSYEQYF
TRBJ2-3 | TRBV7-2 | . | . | TGTGCCAGCAGCTTAGGCAGGGTTGTTTCAGATACGCAGTATTTT | CASSLGRVVSDTQYF
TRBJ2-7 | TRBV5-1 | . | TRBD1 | TGCGCCAGCAGCTTGGCAACAGGGGTCGACGAGCAGTACTTC | CASSLATGVDEQYF
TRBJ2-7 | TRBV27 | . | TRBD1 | TGTGCCAGCAGTTTGAGGACAGGGGAGGGCTACGAGCAGTACTTC | CASSLRTGEGYEQYF
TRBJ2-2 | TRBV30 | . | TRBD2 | TGTGCCTGGAGTGTAACTAGCGGAGGGACCGGGGAGCTGTTTTTT | CAWSVTSGGTGELFF
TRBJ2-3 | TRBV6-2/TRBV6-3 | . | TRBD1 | TGTGCCAGCAGTCCGGGACAGCCTAGCACAGATACGCAGTATTTT | CASSPGQPSTDTQYF
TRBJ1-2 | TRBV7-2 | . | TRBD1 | TGTGCCAGCAGCTTAGGACAGGGCGTTGTCGCCGGCTACACCTTC | CASSLGQGVVAGYTF
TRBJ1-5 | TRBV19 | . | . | TGTGCCAGTAGTATTACCGGACAGCTCAACTGGCCCCAGCATTTT | CASSITGQLNWPQHF
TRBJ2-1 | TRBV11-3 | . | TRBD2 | TGTGCCAGCAGCTTGAATTTCCAGCGGGGGTACAATGAGCAGTTCTTC | CASSLNFQRGYNEQFF
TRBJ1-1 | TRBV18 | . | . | TGTGCCAGCTCACCCTTACAGGGGAACACTGAAGCTTTCTTT | CASSPLQGNTEAFF
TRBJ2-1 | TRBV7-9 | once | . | TGTGCCAGCAGCTTAGAAGCTACCAATGAGCAGTTCTTC | CASSLEATNEQFF
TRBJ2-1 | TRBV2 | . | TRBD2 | TGTGCCAGCAGTGACCGGGGGGGCTACAATGAGCAGTTCTTC | CASSDRGGYNEQFF
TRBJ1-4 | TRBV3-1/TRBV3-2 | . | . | TGTGCCAGCAGCCTACTCGGCGGGTCGGATGAAAAACTGTTTTTT | CASSLLGGSDEKLFF
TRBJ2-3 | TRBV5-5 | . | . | TGTGCCAGCACAAAGGGGTCCTTCACAGATACGCAGTATTTT | CASTKGSFTDTQYF
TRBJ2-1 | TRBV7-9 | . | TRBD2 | TGTGCCAGCAGCCCCATCGGGCCTAGCGGCAATGAGCAGTTCTTC | CASSPIGPSGNEQFF
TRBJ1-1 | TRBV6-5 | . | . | TGTGCCAGCAGCAAACAGGGACCGAACACTGAAGCTTTCTTT | CASSKQGPNTEAFF
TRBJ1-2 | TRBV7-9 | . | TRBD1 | TGTGCCAGCAGCTTAGGGTCCCGGGACAGGGGACGGGTCTACACCTTC | CASSLGSRDRGRVYTF
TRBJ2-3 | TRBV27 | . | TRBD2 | TGTGCCAGCAGGGGAGCGGGAGGGACAGATACGCAGTATTTT | CASRGAGGTDTQYF
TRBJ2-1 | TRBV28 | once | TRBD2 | TGTGCCAGCCCACTAGCGGGAACGAATGAGCAGTTCTTC | CASPLAGTNEQFF
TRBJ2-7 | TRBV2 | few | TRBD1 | TGTGCCAGCAGCTGGGGCTCAGGGGGCTACGAGCAGTACTTC | CASSWGSGGYEQYF
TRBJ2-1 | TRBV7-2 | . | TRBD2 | TGTGCCAGCAGCCCACGGGGCGGGAGATTCAGTGAGCAGTTCTTC | CASSPRGGRFSEQFF
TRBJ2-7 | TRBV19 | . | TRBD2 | TGTGCCAGTAGGGCTAGCGGCTCCTACGAGCAGTACTTC | CASRASGSYEQYF
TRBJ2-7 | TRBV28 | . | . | TGTGCCAGCAGCGCCACACAGGTCCCCTCCTACGAGCAGTACTTC | CASSATQVPSYEQYF
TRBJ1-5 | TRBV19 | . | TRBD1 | TGTGCCAGTAGTACAGGGGGGTTGGGCAATCAGCCCCAGCATTTT | CASSTGGLGNQPQHF
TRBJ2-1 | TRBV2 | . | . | TGTGCCAGCAGTGTGACTAGTTATGAGCAGTTCTTC | CASSVTSYEQFF
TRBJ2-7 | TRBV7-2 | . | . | TGTGCCAGCAGCTTAGGTGACTACCCCCCGTACGAGCAGTACTTC | CASSLGDYPPYEQYF
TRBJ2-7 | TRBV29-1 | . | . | TGCAGCGTTGAAGGATTGGCGGGCTCCTACGAGCAGTACTTC | CSVEGLAGSYEQYF
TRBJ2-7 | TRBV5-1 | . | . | TGCGCCAGCAGATCCAGGTCGAACGAGCAGTACTTC | CASRSRSNEQYF
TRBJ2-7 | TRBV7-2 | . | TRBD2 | TGTGCCAGCAGCTTAGAGACTAGCGGGAGGAATACCTACGAGCAGTACTTC | CASSLETSGRNTYEQYF
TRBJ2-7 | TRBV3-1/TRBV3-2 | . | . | TGTGCCAGCAGCCGAGCATGGGAGGCCTTCGACGAGCAGTACTTC | CASSRAWEAFDEQYF
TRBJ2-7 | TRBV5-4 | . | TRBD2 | TGTGCCAGCAGCTACCTAGCGGGAGGCGAGCAGTACTTC | CASSYLAGGEQYF